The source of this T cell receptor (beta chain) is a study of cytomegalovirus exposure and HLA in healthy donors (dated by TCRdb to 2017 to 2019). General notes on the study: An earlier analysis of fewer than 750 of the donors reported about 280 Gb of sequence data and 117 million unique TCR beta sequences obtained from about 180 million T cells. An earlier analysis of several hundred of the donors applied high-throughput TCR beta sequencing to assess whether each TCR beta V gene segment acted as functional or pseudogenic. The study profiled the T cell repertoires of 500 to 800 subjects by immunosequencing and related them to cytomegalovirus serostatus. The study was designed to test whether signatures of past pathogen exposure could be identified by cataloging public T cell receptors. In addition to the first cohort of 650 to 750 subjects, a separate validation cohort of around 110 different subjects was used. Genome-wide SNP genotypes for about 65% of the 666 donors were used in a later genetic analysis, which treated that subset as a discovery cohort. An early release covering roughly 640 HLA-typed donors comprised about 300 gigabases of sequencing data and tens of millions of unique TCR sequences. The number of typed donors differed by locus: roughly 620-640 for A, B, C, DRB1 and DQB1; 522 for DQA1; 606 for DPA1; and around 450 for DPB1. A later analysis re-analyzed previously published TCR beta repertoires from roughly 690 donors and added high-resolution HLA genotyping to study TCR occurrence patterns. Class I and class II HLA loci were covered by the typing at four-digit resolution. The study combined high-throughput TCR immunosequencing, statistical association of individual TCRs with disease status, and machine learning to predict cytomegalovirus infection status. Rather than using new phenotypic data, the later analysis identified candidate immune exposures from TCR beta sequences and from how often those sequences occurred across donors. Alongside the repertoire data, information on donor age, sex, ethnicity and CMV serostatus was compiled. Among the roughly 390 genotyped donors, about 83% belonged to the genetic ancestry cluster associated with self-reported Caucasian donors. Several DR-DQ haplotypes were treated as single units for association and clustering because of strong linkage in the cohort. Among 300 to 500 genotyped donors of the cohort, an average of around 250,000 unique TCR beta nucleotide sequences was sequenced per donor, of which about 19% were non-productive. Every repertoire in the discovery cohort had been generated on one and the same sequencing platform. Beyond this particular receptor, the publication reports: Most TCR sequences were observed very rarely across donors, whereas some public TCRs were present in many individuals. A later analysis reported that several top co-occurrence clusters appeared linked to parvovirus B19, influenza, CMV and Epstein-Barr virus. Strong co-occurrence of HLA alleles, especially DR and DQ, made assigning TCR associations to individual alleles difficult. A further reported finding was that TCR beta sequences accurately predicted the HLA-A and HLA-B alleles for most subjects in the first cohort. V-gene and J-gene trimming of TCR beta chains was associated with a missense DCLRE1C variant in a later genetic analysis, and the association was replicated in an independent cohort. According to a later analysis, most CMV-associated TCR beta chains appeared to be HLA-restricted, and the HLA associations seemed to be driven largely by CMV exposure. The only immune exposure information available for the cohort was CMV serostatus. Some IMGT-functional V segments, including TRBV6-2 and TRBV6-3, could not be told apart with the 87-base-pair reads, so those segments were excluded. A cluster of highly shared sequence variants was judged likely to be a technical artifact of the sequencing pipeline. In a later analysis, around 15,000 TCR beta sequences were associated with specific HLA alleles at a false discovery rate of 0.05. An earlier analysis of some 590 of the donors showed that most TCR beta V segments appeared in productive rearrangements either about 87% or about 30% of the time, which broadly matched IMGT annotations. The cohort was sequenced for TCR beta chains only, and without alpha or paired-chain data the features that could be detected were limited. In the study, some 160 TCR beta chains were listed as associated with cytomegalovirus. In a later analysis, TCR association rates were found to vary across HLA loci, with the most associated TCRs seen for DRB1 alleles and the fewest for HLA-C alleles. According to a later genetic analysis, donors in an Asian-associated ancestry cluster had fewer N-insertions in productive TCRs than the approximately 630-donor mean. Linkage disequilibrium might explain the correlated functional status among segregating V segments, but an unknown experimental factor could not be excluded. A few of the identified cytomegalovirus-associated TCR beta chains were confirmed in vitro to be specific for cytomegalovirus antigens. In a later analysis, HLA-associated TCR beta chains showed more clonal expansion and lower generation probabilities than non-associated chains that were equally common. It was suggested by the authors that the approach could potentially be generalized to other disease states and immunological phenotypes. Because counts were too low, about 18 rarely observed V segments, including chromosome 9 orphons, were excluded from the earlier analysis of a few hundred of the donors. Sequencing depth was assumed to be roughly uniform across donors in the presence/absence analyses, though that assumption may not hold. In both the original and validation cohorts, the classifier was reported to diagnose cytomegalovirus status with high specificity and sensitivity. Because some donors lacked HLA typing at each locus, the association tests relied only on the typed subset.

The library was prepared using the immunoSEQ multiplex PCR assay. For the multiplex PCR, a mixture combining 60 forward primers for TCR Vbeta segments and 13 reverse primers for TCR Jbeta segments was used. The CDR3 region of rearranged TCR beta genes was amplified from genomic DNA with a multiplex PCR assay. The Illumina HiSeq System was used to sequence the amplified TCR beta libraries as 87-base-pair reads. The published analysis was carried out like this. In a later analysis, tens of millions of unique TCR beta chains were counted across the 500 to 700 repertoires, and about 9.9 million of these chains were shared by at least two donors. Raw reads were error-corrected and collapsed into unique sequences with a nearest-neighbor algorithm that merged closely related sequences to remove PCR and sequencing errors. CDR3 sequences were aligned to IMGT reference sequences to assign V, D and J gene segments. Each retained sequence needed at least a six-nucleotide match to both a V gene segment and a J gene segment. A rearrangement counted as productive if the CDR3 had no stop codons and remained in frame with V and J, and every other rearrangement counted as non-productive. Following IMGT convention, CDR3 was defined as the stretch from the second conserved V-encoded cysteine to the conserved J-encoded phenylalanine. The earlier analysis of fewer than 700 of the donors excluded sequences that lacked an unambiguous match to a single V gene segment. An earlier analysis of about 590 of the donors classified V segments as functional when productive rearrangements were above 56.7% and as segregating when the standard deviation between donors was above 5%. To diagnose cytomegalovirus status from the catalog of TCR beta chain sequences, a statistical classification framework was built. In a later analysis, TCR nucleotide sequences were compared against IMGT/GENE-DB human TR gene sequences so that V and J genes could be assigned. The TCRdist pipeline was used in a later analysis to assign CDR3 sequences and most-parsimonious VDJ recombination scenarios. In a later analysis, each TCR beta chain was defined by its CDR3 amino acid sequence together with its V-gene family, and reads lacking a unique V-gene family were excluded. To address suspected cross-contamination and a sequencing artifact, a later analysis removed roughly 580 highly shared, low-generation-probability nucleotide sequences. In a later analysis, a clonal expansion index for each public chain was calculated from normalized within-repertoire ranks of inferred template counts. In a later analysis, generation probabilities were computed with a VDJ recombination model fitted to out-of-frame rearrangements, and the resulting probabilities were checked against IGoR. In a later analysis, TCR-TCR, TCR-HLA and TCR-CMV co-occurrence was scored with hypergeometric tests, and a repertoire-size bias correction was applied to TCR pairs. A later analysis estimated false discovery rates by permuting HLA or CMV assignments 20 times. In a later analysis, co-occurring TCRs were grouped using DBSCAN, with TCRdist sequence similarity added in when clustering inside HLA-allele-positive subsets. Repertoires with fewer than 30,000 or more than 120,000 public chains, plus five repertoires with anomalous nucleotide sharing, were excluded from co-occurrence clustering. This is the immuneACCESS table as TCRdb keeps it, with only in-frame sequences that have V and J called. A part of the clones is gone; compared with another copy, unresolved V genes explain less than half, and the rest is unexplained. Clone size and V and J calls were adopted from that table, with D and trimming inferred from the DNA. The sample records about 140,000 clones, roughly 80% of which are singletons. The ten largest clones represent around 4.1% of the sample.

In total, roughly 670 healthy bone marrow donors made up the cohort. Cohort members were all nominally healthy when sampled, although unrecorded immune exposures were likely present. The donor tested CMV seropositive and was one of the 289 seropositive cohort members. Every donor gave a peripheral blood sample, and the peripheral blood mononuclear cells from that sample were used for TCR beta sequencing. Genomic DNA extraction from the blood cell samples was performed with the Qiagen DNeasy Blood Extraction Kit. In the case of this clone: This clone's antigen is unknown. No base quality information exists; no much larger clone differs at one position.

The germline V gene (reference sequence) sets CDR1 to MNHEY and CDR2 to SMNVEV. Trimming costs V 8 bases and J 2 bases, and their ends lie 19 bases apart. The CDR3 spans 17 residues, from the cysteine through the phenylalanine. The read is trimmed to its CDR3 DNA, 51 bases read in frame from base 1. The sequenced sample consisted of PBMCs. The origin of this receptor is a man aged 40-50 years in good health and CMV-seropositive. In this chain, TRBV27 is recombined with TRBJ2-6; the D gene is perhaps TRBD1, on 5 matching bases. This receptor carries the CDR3 CASGRSGLGAGANVLTF. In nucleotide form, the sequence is TGTGCCAGCGGAAGGAGTGGATTAGGGGCTGGGGCCAACGTCCTGACTTTC.